This T cell receptor (beta chain) was obtained from a study of blood T cell repertoires in COVID-19. Sequencing was performed with immunoSEQ multiplex PCR; in TCRdb, only in-frame clones are kept and a portion is missing. Of about 340,000 clones in the sample, 92% were seen once. Germline-derived CDR1 and CDR2 are LNHDA and SQIVND (reference sequence). The CDR3 contains 13 residues. Trimming removed 7 bases at V and 3 bases at J, with 12 bases between. The chain couples TRBV19 to TRBJ1-2; no definite D call. This TCR came from a woman aged 30 to 39 who had recovered from COVID-19. The specimen sequenced was PBMCs or T cells enriched from blood (not recorded which). Here the CDR3 DNA reads TGTGCCAGTACCAGCCGGCAGGACTATGGCTACACCTTC. Translating gives CASTSRQDYGYTF.